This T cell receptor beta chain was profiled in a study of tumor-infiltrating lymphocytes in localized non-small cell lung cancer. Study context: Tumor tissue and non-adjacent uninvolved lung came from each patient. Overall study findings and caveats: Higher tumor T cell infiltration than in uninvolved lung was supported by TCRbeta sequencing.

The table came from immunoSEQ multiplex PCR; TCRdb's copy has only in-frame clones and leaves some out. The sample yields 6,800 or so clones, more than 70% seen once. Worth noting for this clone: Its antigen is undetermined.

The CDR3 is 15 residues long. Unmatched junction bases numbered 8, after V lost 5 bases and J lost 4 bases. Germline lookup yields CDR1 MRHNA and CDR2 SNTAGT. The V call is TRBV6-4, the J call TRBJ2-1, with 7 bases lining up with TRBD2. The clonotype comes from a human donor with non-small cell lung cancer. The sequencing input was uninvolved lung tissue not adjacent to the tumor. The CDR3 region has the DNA TGTGCCAGCAGTAGTATGGCGGGAGAGTACAATGAGCAGTTCTTC. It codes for CASSSMAGEYNEQFF.